The next 14 T cell receptor beta chains were all read from a single sample in a study of blood T cell repertoires in COVID-19. Method: immunoSEQ multiplex PCR; TCRdb's copy keeps in-frame clones and lacks some. The data show approximately 440,000 clones, roughly 87% seen once. Sequencing used PBMCs or T cells enriched from blood (not recorded which). Source of these receptors: a man between 18 and 35 years old who had recovered from COVID-19.

Comments on this clone: Additional DNA sequences in this sample encode the identical CDR3. The chain links TRBV19 to TRBJ2-1, with D unclear. CDR1 and CDR2 (germline): LNHDA, SQIVND (reference sequence). The CDR3 has 15 amino acids. V was shortened by 1 base and J by 2 bases, with 9 bases between the two germline ends. The DNA for the CDR3 is TGTGCCAGTAGTATAGTAGGCGGCCCCTACAATGAGCAGTTCTTC. This sequence encodes CASSIVGGPYNEQFF. The whole variable domain, filled in from reference TRBV19 and TRBJ2-1, reads DGGITQSPKYLFRKEGQNVTLSCEQNLNHDAMYWYRQDPGQGLRLIYYSQIVNDFQKGDIAEGYSVSREKKESFPLTVTSAQKNPTAFYLCASSIVGGPYNEQFFGPGTRLTVL.

The CDR3 region has the DNA TGCGCCAGCAGCTTGGGCGCCACTGGAAACACCATATATTTT. As protein: CASSLGATGNTIYF. The V and J genes are TRBV5-1 and TRBJ1-3; D is unresolved. Trimming removed 0 bases at V and 2 bases at J, with 6 bases between. The CDR3 is 14 amino acids. Germline V gene lookup returns CDR1 SGHRS and CDR2 YFSETQ.

This chain uses TRBV11-2 with TRBJ2-1; D not resolved. The V gene's germline CDR1 is SGHAT and CDR2 FQNNGV. The CDR3 runs 14 residues. Trimming pared 3 bases from V and 3 bases from J, leaving 9 bases between. This chain's CDR3 is CASSLSTIYNEQFF. CDR3 DNA: TGTGCCAGCAGCTTGAGCACGATCTACAATGAGCAGTTCTTC.

The V and J genes are TRBV9 and TRBJ1-2, with 10 bases that match TRBD1. This CDR3 has 18 amino acids. The ends lost 4 bases at V and 4 bases at J; junction bases unmatched: 16. The germline V gene encodes CDR1 SGDLS and CDR2 YYNGEE. In nucleotides, the CDR3 is TGTGCCAGCAGCCGACCTAACGCTGACAGGGGGCAGAGCTATGGCTACACCTTC. Translation: CASSRPNADRGQSYGYTF.

The gene calls are TRBV2 and TRBJ2-3; tentative D call: TRBD1 (5 bases). Trimming took off 3 bases at V and 4 bases at J, with 14 bases between the two ends. This CDR3 has 15 residues. CDR1 SNHLY and CDR2 FYNNEI come from the germline V gene. The CDR3 DNA reads as TGTGCCAGCAGTGATGTGGCACAGGTCGCAGATACGCAGTATTTT. It is translated as CASSDVAQVADTQYF.

The chain joins TRBV30 to TRBJ1-1; weak D call: TRBD1 (6 bases). The germline CDR1 and CDR2 sequences are GTSNPN and SVGIG (reference sequence). V shed 2 bases and J shed 7 bases, with 17 bases lying between them. The CDR3 extends over 14 amino acids. The CDR3 loop reads CAWSLGGREHEAFF. The CDR3 nucleotides are TGTGCCTGGAGTTTAGGGGGGAGGGAACATGAAGCTTTCTTT.

V is TRBV19 and J is TRBJ2-5, with D hard to call. Germline CDR1 reads LNHDA; CDR2 reads SQIVND (reference sequence). V was trimmed by 5 bases and J by 10 bases, leaving 14 bases between them. This CDR3 contains 12 residues. The CDR3 nucleotides read TGTGCCAGTAGTCGACCCCGCGGTGTCCAGTACTTC. It encodes CASSRPRGVQYF.

The V and J genes are TRBV9 and TRBJ2-1, with D possibly TRBD2 on 6 matching bases. The V end lost 0 bases, the J end lost 2 bases, and 9 bases lay between the germline ends. Germline V CDR1 and CDR2: SGDLS, YYNGEE. CDR3 length: 15 amino acids. The CDR3 DNA sequence: TGTGCCAGCAGCGTAGTTGGGGGGACCTACAATGAGCAGTTCTTC. This sequence encodes CASSVVGGTYNEQFF. Complete variable domain (other parts from reference TRBV9 and TRBJ2-1): DSGVTQTPKHLITATGQRVTLRCSPRSGDLSVYWYQQSLDQGLQFLIQYYNGEERAKGNILERFSAQQFPDLHSELNLSSLELGDSALYFCASSVVGGTYNEQFFGPGTRLTVL.

V and J are TRBV5-5 and TRBJ1-1; D is unresolved. Germline-derived CDR1 and CDR2 are SGHKS and YYEKEE (reference sequence). Trimming stripped 6 bases from V and 4 bases from J, with 13 bases between. The CDR3 length is 13 residues. The CDR3 here is CASTYQEGTEAFF. The CDR3 DNA is TGTGCCAGCACTTATCAGGAAGGCACTGAAGCTTTCTTT.

V gene TRBV9 combines with J gene TRBJ2-1, with 7 bases that match TRBD2. Germline CDR1 and CDR2: SGDLS and YYNGEE. The CDR3 runs to 13 residues. V lost 4 bases and J lost 8; bases outside the gene matches: 6. For the CDR3, the DNA is TGTGCCAGCAGCACCGGACTAGTTGATGAGCAGTTCTTC. Protein: CASSTGLVDEQFF.

The chain is built from TRBV4-1 and TRBJ2-7; the D gene is possibly TRBD2 (6 bases). Germline loops: CDR1 MGHRA, CDR2 YSYEKL. The CDR3 is 13 residues long. Trimming removed 4 bases at V and 3 bases at J, with 10 bases between. The CDR3 here is CASSRLEGYEQYF. The CDR3 DNA reads as TGCGCCAGCAGCCGACTAGAGGGCTACGAGCAGTACTTC.

V and J are TRBV28 and TRBJ2-7; 8 bases fit TRBD1. CDR3 length: 16 residues. The germline gives CDR1 MDHEN, CDR2 SYDVKM. The V and J ends lost 5 bases and 2 bases, in that order; junction bases with no gene match: 11. CDR3 amino acids: CASSRGQAGLTYEQYF. The CDR3 region has the DNA TGTGCCAGCAGTCGGGGACAGGCGGGTCTCACCTACGAGCAGTACTTC.

A single count supports this clone. The V gene is TRBV3-1 (or the pseudogene TRBV3-2), the J gene TRBJ1-6; 9 bases match TRBD1. The V gene's germline CDR1 is LGHDT and CDR2 YNNKEL (reference sequence). The junction had 5 bases not matched to a gene; V was cut back by 4 bases and J by 7 bases. The CDR3 is 15 amino acids. Written as DNA, the CDR3 is TGTGCCAGCAGCCGGTACAGGGGGCAGAATTCACCCCTCCACTTT. This codes for CASSRYRGQNSPLHF.

The V call is TRBV4-1, the J call TRBJ2-1; 14 bases align to TRBD2. The CDR3 is 19 residues long. Looked up from germline, CDR1 is MGHRA and CDR2 is YSYEKL. V gave up 3 bases and J gave up 0 bases; unmatched junction bases: 7. The CDR3 DNA reads TGCGCCAGCAGCCACCGGACTAGCGGGGGGATGAGCTCCTACAATGAGCAGTTCTTC. Translated, it gives CASSHRTSGGMSSYNEQFF.